The 14 T cell receptor beta chains presented below share a single source sample, sequenced in a study of control samples from healthy donors and cancer patients. The repertoire was sequenced with immunoSEQ multiplex PCR; TCRdb's copy has only in-frame clones and lacks some. The data show 90,000 to 100,000 clones, 79% seen once. The sequenced sample consisted of blood. The receptors come from a woman in her 30s in good health.

This sequence joins TRBV12-5 and TRBJ2-7, with D possibly being TRBD2 (5 bases). The V end lost 6 bases, the J end lost 3 bases, and 18 bases lay between the germline ends. CDR1 and CDR2 from the germline V gene are LGHNT and FRNRAP. The CDR3 contains 15 residues. The DNA for the CDR3 is TGTGCTAGTGGCCCTCCTAGCCTAACGAGCTACGAGCAGTACTTC. The encoded protein is CASGPPSLTSYEQYF.

This clone has a handful of counts. V gene TRBV12-3 or TRBV12-4 combines with J gene TRBJ1-1; D is perhaps TRBD1 (6 bases). V was trimmed by 7 bases and J by 3 bases, leaving 9 bases between them. The CDR3 contains 12 residues. The CDR3 loop is CASTNRDTEAFF. The CDR3 bases are TGTGCCAGCACGAACAGGGACACTGAAGCTTTCTTT.

The chain recombines TRBV4-1 with TRBJ1-4; the D is unclear. CDR1 MGHRA and CDR2 YSYEKL come from the germline V gene. The CDR3 length is 15 residues. The V end lost 1 base, the J end lost 4 bases, and 10 bases lay between the germline ends. This CDR3 reads CASSQVGGINEKLFF. The CDR3 nucleotides read TGCGCCAGCAGCCAAGTGGGAGGAATTAATGAAAAACTGTTTTTT.

The chain carries TRBV19 and TRBJ2-7; 10 bases agree with TRBD2. This CDR3 comprises 15 residues. Germline CDR1 reads LNHDA; CDR2 reads SQIVND (reference sequence). J gave up 2 bases and V 7 bases, and 8 bases lay outside the gene matches. CDR3 coding DNA: TGTGCCAGTATGGAGACTAGCGGGTTCACCTACGAGCAGTACTTC. This gives the protein CASMETSGFTYEQYF.

The chain couples TRBV12-5 to TRBJ1-1; D ambiguous. The length of the CDR3 is 13 residues. The germline V gene has CDR1 LGHNT and CDR2 FRNRAP. V was trimmed by 6 bases and J by 1 base, leaving 9 bases between them. The CDR3 sequence is CASGLEPNTEAFF. DNA of the CDR3: TGTGCTAGTGGACTTGAACCGAACACTGAAGCTTTCTTT.

In DNA, the CDR3 is TGTGCCAGCAGCTTGGGAAGGACAGGGAAGAGCACAGATACGCAGTATTTT. This codes for CASSLGRTGKSTDTQYF. This chain uses TRBV5-4 with TRBJ2-3; 8 bases agree with TRBD1. The CDR3 extends over 17 amino acids. Germline V CDR1 and CDR2: SGHNT, YYREEE (reference sequence). V lost 0 bases to trimming and J lost 0 bases; unmatched junction nucleotides: 6.

V is TRBV3-1 (or the pseudogene TRBV3-2) and J is TRBJ2-7; D gene unclear. The CDR3 consists of 14 residues. Germline loops: CDR1 LGHDT, CDR2 YNNKEL (reference sequence). V was shortened by 1 base and J by 2 bases, with 9 bases between the two germline ends. Written as DNA, the CDR3 is TGTGCCAGCAGCCAAGGTGGGATAGCCTACGAGCAGTACTTC. Translated, it gives CASSQGGIAYEQYF.

The V gene is TRBV9, the J gene TRBJ2-1, with TRBD1 identical over 11 bases. CDR1 and CDR2 (germline): SGDLS, YYNGEE. Trimming removed 0 bases from V and 4 bases from J; junction bases left unmatched: 0. The CDR3 has 15 residues. The CDR3 reads CASSVGDRGYNEQFF. The CDR3 coding sequence is TGTGCCAGCAGCGTAGGGGACAGGGGGTACAATGAGCAGTTCTTC.

The chain couples TRBV30 to TRBJ1-3, with D tentatively TRBD1 (5 bases). The CDR3 is 16 residues long. V was trimmed by 2 bases and J by 0 bases, leaving 14 bases between them. Per the germline V gene, CDR1 is GTSNPN and CDR2 is SVGIG (reference sequence). CDR3 DNA sequence: TGTGCCTGGAGTCCTGGGACTGAAGACTCTGGAAACACCATATATTTT. This encodes CAWSPGTEDSGNTIYF.

This clone occurred a few times. This chain joins TRBV24-1 and TRBJ2-1; 9 bases map to TRBD1. Trimming removed 5 bases from V and 7 bases from J; junction bases left unmatched: 8. The germline CDR1 and CDR2 sequences are KGHDR and SFDVKD. The CDR3 has 15 amino acids. CDR3 in DNA: TGTGCCACCAGTGGCCTAACAGGGGGCCGGAATGAGCAGTTCTTC. Protein product: CATSGLTGGRNEQFF.

The rearrangement links TRBV12-3 or TRBV12-4 to TRBJ2-2; tentative D call: TRBD2 (7 bases). V was cut by 4 bases and J by 6 bases, with 9 bases left in between. This CDR3 comprises 13 residues. The CDR3 protein is CASSWGGPGELFF. The CDR3, as DNA: TGTGCCAGCAGTTGGGGGGGCCCCGGGGAGCTGTTTTTT.

The chain carries TRBV18 and TRBJ1-1, with no clear D. Deletions cut 4 bases from V and 2 bases from J, with 8 bases between. This CDR3 has 13 residues. The germline gives CDR1 KGHSH, CDR2 LQKENI. For the CDR3, the DNA is TGTGCCAGCTCACAGAGTTTAAACACTGAAGCTTTCTTT. It translates to CASSQSLNTEAFF. The full variable domain, in which reference TRBV18 and TRBJ1-1 provide the parts outside the CDR3, is NAGVMQNPRHLVRRRGQEARLRCSPMKGHSHVYWYRQLPEEGLKFMVYLQKENIIDESGMPKERFSAEFPKEGPSILRIQQVVRGDSAAYFCASSQSLNTEAFFGQGTRLTVV.

The chain recombines TRBV15 with TRBJ2-7; the match to TRBD2 covers 9 bases. There are 16 residues in the CDR3. The germline CDR1 and CDR2 sequences are LNHNV and YYDKDF (reference sequence). V lost 0 bases to trimming and J lost 4 bases; unmatched junction nucleotides: 7. The CDR3 DNA is TGTGCCACCAGCAGAGAGCGGACTAGCGTATTTTACGAGCAGTACTTC. Amino acids: CATSRERTSVFYEQYF.

The chain uses TRBV12-5 and TRBJ2-7, with 7 bases lining up with TRBD1. V lost 3 bases, J lost 7 bases, and 6 bases stayed unmatched. Germline CDR1 and CDR2: LGHNT and FRNRAP. CDR3 length equals 13 residues. The CDR3: CASGLEGAKEQYF. The CDR3 DNA is TGTGCTAGTGGTTTAGAGGGGGCGAAGGAGCAGTACTTC.